This is a list of T cell receptor beta chains from one sample in a study of blood T cell repertoires in COVID-19. Repertoires were generated with immunoSEQ multiplex PCR, while TCRdb's copy carries only in-frame clones and drops some. Seen here are 150,000 or so clones, approximately 81% observed once, and the top ten hold around 5.4%. The source material was peripheral blood. The origin of the receptors is a woman aged 50 to 60 with COVID-19, enrolled during active disease. CDR3s include the opening cysteine and the closing phenylalanine or tryptophan. D genes are given only for firm matches. Rows give clone size only sometimes, using once, few, many, or a class for an expanded clone.

j_call v_call clone_size d_call cdr3_nt cdr3_aa
TRBJ2-1 TRBV25-1 NA NA TGTGCCAGCACCCAGCAAGGTCGGGGGCAGTTCTTC CASTQQGRGQFF
TRBJ2-1 TRBV4-1 NA TRBD1 TGCGCCAGCAGCCAAGGGGACAGGGTAAGACCCTCCTACAATGAGCAGTTCTTC CASSQGDRVRPSYNEQFF
TRBJ2-7 TRBV7-9 NA NA TGTGCCAGCAGCGTATACAGGTACGAGCAGTACTTC CASSVYRYEQYF
TRBJ1-6 TRBV11-3 NA TRBD1 TGTGCCAGCAGCTGGACAGGGGATTCACCCCTCCACTTT CASSWTGDSPLHF
TRBJ1-4 TRBV7-2 NA NA TGTGCCAGCAGCTTAGCGCAACAGGCAAATGAAAAACTGTTTTTT CASSLAQQANEKLFF
TRBJ1-6 TRBV30 NA TRBD1 TGTGCCTGGGACAGGGGCGTTAATTCACCCCTCCACTTT CAWDRGVNSPLHF
TRBJ1-4 TRBV5-1 NA TRBD1 TGCGCCAGCAGCCCGACAGGGGGGGCAACTAATGAAAAACTGTTTTTT CASSPTGGATNEKLFF
TRBJ1-1 TRBV7-2 NA TRBD1 TGTGCCAGCAACGGACAGGGGGGGCCGGGCACTGAAGCTTTCTTT CASNGQGGPGTEAFF
TRBJ1-2 TRBV5-1 few NA TGCGCCAGCAGCCCGCCGCAGGAAGGCTATGGCTACACCTTC CASSPPQEGYGYTF
TRBJ1-1 TRBV4-1 few TRBD1 TGCGCCAGCAGCCAAGAAGAAACAGGGGCAGGGATAATGAACACTGAAGCTTTCTTT CASSQEETGAGIMNTEAFF
TRBJ2-2 TRBV9 few TRBD1 TGTGCCAGCAACGGACAGGGCGGCACCGGGGAGCTGTTTTTT CASNGQGGTGELFF
TRBJ1-2 TRBV2 NA NA TGTGCCAGCACGGCAGGGGATATGGGAGGCTACACCTTC CASTAGDMGGYTF
TRBJ2-3 TRBV28 NA TRBD2 TGTGCCAGCGGATTTGGACTAGCGGGGGGGCGGATAGATACGCAGTATTTT CASGFGLAGGRIDTQYF
TRBJ2-1 TRBV5-5 NA NA TGTGCCAGCAGCTTGGCGCTAGCGAACAATGAGCAGTTCTTC CASSLALANNEQFF
TRBJ1-6 TRBV29-1 NA NA TGCAGCGTTTGCCCCCTCAGGGAGGATTCACCCCTCCACTTT CSVCPLREDSPLHF
TRBJ1-5 TRBV11-3 NA NA TGTGCCAGCAGCTTAATCAGGCCGTGGCGTACACCCTCGGGAAATCAGCCCCAGCATTTT CASSLIRPWRTPSGNQPQHF
TRBJ2-2 TRBV7-7 once TRBD2 TGTGCTAGCAGCCCCCGGGAGGGGAACACCGGGGAGCTGTTTTTT CASSPREGNTGELFF
TRBJ2-3 TRBV28 NA TRBD2 TGTGCCAGCGGAACGACTAGCGGTGGGTTGGGTACGCAGTATTTT CASGTTSGGLGTQYF
TRBJ2-1 TRBV12-2 NA NA TGTGCAAGTCGCGTTACAAATAATCGGACAGGATTATACAATGAGCAGTTCTTC CASRVTNNRTGLYNEQFF